This TCR beta chain is from a study of metastatic and nonmetastatic thyroid tumors (dated by TCRdb to about 2020). In the study overall: For patients with malignant and with benign thyroid disease, the researchers compared repertoires between peripheral blood samples and tumor or nodule tissue samples. What the research found in general, with its limitations: TCR beta diversity was reported as significantly higher in malignant tumors than in benign nodules, in both blood and tumor samples.

No patient had received any treatment before thyroid surgery. Patient clinical samples collected from about 2011 to 2018 were retrospectively analysed using T-cell receptor beta sequencing. Worth noting for this clone: Its antigen is still unknown. No qualities accompany the bases; no much larger clone lies one base away.

The receptor library was made with PCR. Data came from an Illumina HiSeq 4000. High-throughput sequencing was used to profile the TCR beta-chain CDR3 region of every patient. As for the authors' bioinformatics: A classifier to discriminate distant-metastatic papillary thyroid cancer patients was built from CDR3 differences across clinicopathological groups. To measure repertoire diversity the researchers used the Shannon index, while the Morisita-Horn index served to gauge how similar the tumor and blood repertoires were. In-frame beta chains were kept once TCRdb had trimmed the public reads at Q25 with fastp and called clones with MiXCR. TCRdb's processing, not the authors' own work, is the source of the V and J calls. The sample data list about 45,000 clones, and approximately 4.1% of these were observed just once. The ten largest clones capture around a tenth of the sample. What was sequenced was blood. The sequence was collected from a female donor with papillary thyroid cancer or a benign thyroid nodule (not recorded which). Some clones in this sample may be carry-over from other donors' samples.

The bases read TGTGCCAGCAGTGACGGAGCGGGGGGCGCAGATACGCAGCATTTT. Translation gives CASSDGAGGADTQHF. In this chain, TRBV6-1 is recombined with TRBJ2-3; a tentative D match to TRBD1 spans 6 bases. TRBJ1-5 matches the DNA end more closely, so the J call is doubtful. The CDR3 has 15 amino acids, counting the end cysteine and phenylalanine. Just the 45-base CDR3 DNA is kept, in frame starting at base 1. Taken from the germline V gene, the CDR1 and CDR2 loops are MNHNS and SASEGT.